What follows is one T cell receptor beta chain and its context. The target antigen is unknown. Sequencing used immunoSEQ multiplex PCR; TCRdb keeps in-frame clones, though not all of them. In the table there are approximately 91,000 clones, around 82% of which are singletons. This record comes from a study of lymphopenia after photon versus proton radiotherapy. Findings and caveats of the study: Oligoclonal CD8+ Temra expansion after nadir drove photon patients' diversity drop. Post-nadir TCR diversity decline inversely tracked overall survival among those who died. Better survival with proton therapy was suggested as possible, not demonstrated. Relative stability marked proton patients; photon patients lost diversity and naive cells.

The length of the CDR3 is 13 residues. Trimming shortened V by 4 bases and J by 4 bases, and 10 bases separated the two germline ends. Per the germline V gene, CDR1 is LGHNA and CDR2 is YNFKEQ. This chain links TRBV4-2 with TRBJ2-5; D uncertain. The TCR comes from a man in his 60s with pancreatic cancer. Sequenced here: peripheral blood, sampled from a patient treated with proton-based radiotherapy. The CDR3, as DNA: TGTGCCAGCAGCCTCGGCCACGCAGAGACCCAGTACTTC. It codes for CASSLGHAETQYF.